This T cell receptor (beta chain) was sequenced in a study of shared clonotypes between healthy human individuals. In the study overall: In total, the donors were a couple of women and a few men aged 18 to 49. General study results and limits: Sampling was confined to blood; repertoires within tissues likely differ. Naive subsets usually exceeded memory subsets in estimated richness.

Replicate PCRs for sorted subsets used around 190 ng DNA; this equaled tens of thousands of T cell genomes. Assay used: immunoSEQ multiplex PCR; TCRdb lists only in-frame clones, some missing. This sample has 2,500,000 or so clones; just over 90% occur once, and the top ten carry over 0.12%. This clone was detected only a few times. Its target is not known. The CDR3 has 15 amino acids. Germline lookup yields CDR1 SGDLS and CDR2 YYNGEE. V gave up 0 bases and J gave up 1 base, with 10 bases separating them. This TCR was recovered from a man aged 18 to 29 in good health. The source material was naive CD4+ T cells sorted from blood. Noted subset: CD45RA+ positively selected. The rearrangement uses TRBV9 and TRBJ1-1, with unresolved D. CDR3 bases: TGTGCCAGCAGCGTAGGGGAAGGTAAGAACACTGAAGCTTTCTTT. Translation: CASSVGEGKNTEAFF.